A single sample gave rise to the 22 T cell receptor beta chains below, sequenced in a study of blood T cell repertoires in COVID-19. Measured with immunoSEQ multiplex PCR; TCRdb has only the in-frame clones, and not every one. The sample includes 450,000 to 500,000 clones, 75% to 90% of them seen just once. The sequenced sample was PBMCs or T cells enriched from blood (not recorded which). Receptor source: a woman aged 18-29 years who had recovered from COVID-19.

This clone occurred once. The chain recombines TRBV2 with TRBJ2-4; D is possibly TRBD2 (5 bases). Trimming removed 2 bases from V and 3 bases from J, with 11 bases in between. This CDR3 spans 15 amino acids. From germline, CDR1 is SNHLY and CDR2 FYNNEI. CDR3 bases: TGTGCCAGCAGTGAACGAACGGGGTACAAAAACATTCAGTACTTC. It yields the protein CASSERTGYKNIQYF.

In its sample, this clone was seen a few times. V is TRBV2 and J is TRBJ2-7, with TRBD1 matching 8 bases. J lost 5 bases, V lost 9 bases, and 9 bases had no gene match. The CDR3 covers 13 residues. Germline V CDR1 and CDR2: SNHLY, FYNNEI. The CDR3 protein is CASMTGQANEQYF. Here the CDR3 DNA reads TGTGCCAGTATGACGGGACAGGCCAACGAGCAGTACTTC.

The J gene is TRBJ2-1, the V gene TRBV3-1 (or the pseudogene TRBV3-2); possible D gene TRBD1, 5 bases. The germline V and J ends were trimmed by 1 base and 14 bases, with 12 bases remaining between them. CDR1 and CDR2 from the germline V gene are LGHDT and YNNKEL (reference sequence). This CDR3 region has 12 residues. Here the CDR3 reads CASSQGQGPKFF. CDR3 coding DNA: TGTGCCAGCAGCCAAGGGCAGGGCCCTAAGTTCTTC.

The rearrangement uses TRBV7-8 and TRBJ2-1; TRBD1 is a possible D gene (6 bases). Trimming left V 6 bases short and J 0 bases short, with 15 bases between. Germline values: CDR1 SGHVS, CDR2 FQNEAQ. The CDR3 loop spans 16 amino acids. The CDR3 DNA follows: TGTGCCAGCAGTTCCCCTACAGGGAGCTCCTACAATGAGCAGTTCTTC. Amino acid sequence: CASSSPTGSSYNEQFF.

The genes are TRBV6-5 and TRBJ1-4; the D gene is possibly TRBD1 (6 bases). Looked up from germline, CDR1 is MNHEY and CDR2 is SVGAGI. CDR3 length: 14 amino acids. The V and J ends lost 6 bases and 1 base respectively, with 9 bases between them. The CDR3 DNA sequence: TGTGCCAGCAGCCCCAGGGGAACTAATGAAAAACTGTTTTTT. It codes for CASSPRGTNEKLFF.

The chain links TRBV9 to TRBJ2-1; 7 nucleotides align to TRBD1. J lost 4 bases, V lost 3 bases, and 7 bases had no gene match. The V gene's germline CDR1 is SGDLS and CDR2 YYNGEE. There are 15 residues in the CDR3. CDR3: CASSEGAGIYNEQFF. The CDR3, as DNA: TGTGCCAGCAGCGAGGGGGCCGGGATTTACAATGAGCAGTTCTTC.

This chain joins TRBV10-1 and TRBJ1-2; TRBD1 is a possible D gene (6 bases). Germline CDR1 and CDR2: WNHNN and SYGVQD (reference sequence). This CDR3 has 16 residues. The V gene lost 4 bases and the J gene lost 6 bases, with 21 bases spanning the gap. This CDR3 reads CASSGSNPGTSNGYTF. For the CDR3, the DNA is TGCGCCAGCAGTGGGTCGAATCCCGGGACAAGCAATGGCTACACCTTC.

This clone was counted only a few times. V and J are TRBV4-2 and TRBJ2-1; D uncertain. CDR1 LGHNA and CDR2 YNFKEQ come from the germline V gene. The CDR3 runs to 15 residues. V gave up 0 bases and J gave up 7 bases, with 13 bases separating them. CDR3 loop: CASSQEEKTENEQFF. The CDR3, as DNA: TGTGCCAGCAGCCAAGAAGAGAAAACTGAGAATGAGCAGTTCTTC.

The gene calls are TRBV7-9 and TRBJ2-1; TRBD1 matches at 12 bases. CDR3 size: 15 residues. The germline gives CDR1 SEHNR, CDR2 FQNEAQ (reference sequence). V shed 4 bases and J 7 bases; nucleotides not matched to a gene: 5. This chain's CDR3 is CASSSRDRGRNEQFF. The CDR3 bases are TGTGCCAGCAGCTCCCGGGACAGGGGGCGGAATGAGCAGTTCTTC. Full variable domain (rest looked up from reference TRBV7-9 and TRBJ2-1): DTGVSQNPRHKITKRGQNVTFRCDPISEHNRLYWYRQTLGQGPEFLTYFQNEAQLEKSRLLSDRFSAERPKGSFSTLEIQRTEQGDSAMYLCASSSRDRGRNEQFFGPGTRLTVL.

The V and J genes are TRBV30 and TRBJ2-2; no clear D gene. Germline CDR1 reads GTSNPN; CDR2 reads SVGIG (reference sequence). The CDR3 is 15 amino acids. Trimming removed 0 bases at V and 5 bases at J, with 13 bases between. DNA for the CDR3: TGTGCCTGGAGTGTTCGGGTTACCGGGACCGGGGAGCTGTTTTTT. It encodes CAWSVRVTGTGELFF.

The chain combines TRBV19 with TRBJ1-5; tentative D call: TRBD1 (6 bases). Germline V gene sequence: CDR1 LNHDA, CDR2 SQIVND (reference sequence). The CDR3 has 14 amino acids. The V end lost 3 bases, the J end lost 0 bases, and 6 bases lay between the germline ends. The CDR3 DNA reads as TGTGCCAGTAGTATCAGGGGTAGCAATCAGCCCCAGCATTTT. This encodes CASSIRGSNQPQHF.

The chain has TRBV5-6 and TRBJ1-2; D is uncertain. CDR1 is SGHDT and CDR2 is YYEEEE in the germline V gene. V lost 3 bases and J 7 bases, leaving 13 bases between the germline ends. The CDR3 has 13 amino acids. CDR3 sequence reads: CASSSGRVSGYTF. The CDR3, as DNA: TGTGCCAGCAGCTCTGGGAGGGTATCTGGCTACACCTTC.

V and J are TRBV5-4 and TRBJ1-2, with a possible D match to TRBD1 (5 bases). Between the trimmed V and J ends, which lost 0 bases and 4 bases, there was a span of 16 bases. Germline V gene lookup returns CDR1 SGHNT and CDR2 YYREEE (reference sequence). There are 16 residues in the CDR3. The CDR3, as DNA: TGTGCCAGCAGCTTGGACGGCCCGAATAGGGGCTATGGCTACACCTTC. Amino acid sequence: CASSLDGPNRGYGYTF.

There are a few counts of this clone. This chain connects TRBV6-1 to TRBJ2-3; 8 nucleotides match TRBD1. The J segment lost 2 bases and the V segment lost 1 base, leaving 5 bases of the junction unmatched. The CDR3 totals 16 residues. Germline assignment: CDR1 MNHNS and CDR2 SASEGT. CDR3 residues: CASSEERDRSTDTQYF. CDR3 DNA: TGTGCCAGCAGTGAAGAACGGGACAGGTCCACAGATACGCAGTATTTT.

The rearrangement joins TRBV7-2 to TRBJ2-7; no firm D call. V lost 5 bases to trimming and J lost 5 bases, with 16 bases between them. CDR1 SGHTA and CDR2 FQGNSA come from the germline V gene. The length of the CDR3 is 14 residues. The CDR3 region is CASSPRIGFHEQYF. The CDR3 nucleotides read TGTGCCAGCAGCCCTAGGATCGGGTTCCACGAGCAGTACTTC. The full variable domain, completed using reference TRBV7-2 and TRBJ2-7, is GAGVSQSPSNKVTEKGKDVELRCDPISGHTALYWYRQSLGQGLEFLIYFQGNSAPDKSGLPSDRFSAERTGGSVSTLTIQRTQQEDSAVYLCASSPRIGFHEQYFGPGTRLTVT.

The V gene is TRBV28, the J gene TRBJ2-7, with 9 bases aligning to TRBD1. J lost 4 bases, V lost 6 bases, and 10 bases had no gene match. The CDR3 runs 15 residues. Germline lookup yields CDR1 MDHEN and CDR2 SYDVKM. This CDR3 is CASRSPGQGTYEQYF. DNA of the CDR3: TGTGCCAGCAGGTCACCGGGACAGGGAACATACGAGCAGTACTTC.

V gene TRBV2 combines with J gene TRBJ2-5; D gene unclear. V lost 3 bases to trimming and J lost 5 bases, with 4 bases between them. The CDR3 consists of 11 residues. CDR1 and CDR2 from the germline V gene are SNHLY and FYNNEI. The CDR3 sequence is CASSDAETQYF. CDR3 DNA: TGTGCCAGCAGTGACGCGGAGACCCAGTACTTC.

This clone has only a few counts. This chain connects TRBV2 to TRBJ1-2; TRBD1 aligns across 7 bases. Per the germline V gene, CDR1 is SNHLY and CDR2 is FYNNEI. The V gene end was trimmed by 4 bases and the J gene end by 7 bases; junction bases not matched to a gene: 9. The CDR3 is 14 residues long. CDR3 sequence reads: CASSGDQGVAGYTF. The CDR3 region has the DNA TGTGCCAGCAGTGGGGACCAGGGGGTGGCTGGCTACACCTTC.

This sequence joins TRBV7-9 and TRBJ1-2; 8 bases agree with TRBD1. The CDR3 is 14 residues long. V gave up 3 bases and J gave up 5 bases; unmatched junction bases: 5. CDR1 SEHNR and CDR2 FQNEAQ come from the germline V gene (reference sequence). In DNA, the CDR3 is TGTGCCAGCAGCTTTGGCAGGGGGCAATATGGCTACACCTTC. Amino acid sequence: CASSFGRGQYGYTF.

The chain is built from TRBV4-2 and TRBJ2-1, with 11 nucleotides matching TRBD2. The CDR3 has 18 residues. Germline CDR1 reads LGHNA; CDR2 reads YNFKEQ. Trimming cost V 4 bases and J 5 bases; bases outside gene matches: 13. CDR3: CASSRTYSGGASNNEQFF. The CDR3 DNA reads as TGTGCCAGCAGCCGGACGTATAGCGGGGGGGCCTCGAACAATGAGCAGTTCTTC.

The chain links TRBV15 to TRBJ2-3, with 7 bases matching TRBD1. CDR3 length: 17 residues. Germline V lookup: CDR1 LNHNV, CDR2 YYDKDF (reference sequence). The ends lost 5 bases at V and 0 bases at J; junction bases unmatched: 11. CDR3 sequence: CATSGWTGSPSTDTQYF. CDR3 coding DNA: TGTGCCACCAGCGGATGGACAGGCAGTCCGAGCACAGATACGCAGTATTTT.

The chain joins TRBV18 to TRBJ1-2; no reliable D call. Germline V gene lookup returns CDR1 KGHSH and CDR2 LQKENI. The CDR3 consists of 12 residues. Between the trimmed V and J ends, which lost 2 bases and 6 bases, there was a span of 7 bases. The CDR3 region is CASSPGRDGYTF. CDR3 coding DNA: TGTGCCAGCTCACCAGGTCGGGATGGCTACACCTTC.